The rows below give T cell receptor beta chains drawn from one sample of a study of T cells after yellow fever vaccination. Each CDR3 protein is one row after TCRdb ran MiXCR on the 5' RACE reads. The table includes 300,000 to 400,000 distinct CDR3 sequences, approximately 12% detected once. Here the sequenced sample was CD4+ T cells sorted from PBMCs, taken 15 days after the yellow fever booster vaccination. The receptors shown here come from a man between 18 and 29 years old who received the YFV17D yellow fever vaccine. The CDR3 runs from the conserved cysteine through the conserved F or W. The D gene is left open where the match is weak. For some rows the clone size is stated as once, few or many, or as a class when expanded; others skip it.

d_gene: .
abundance: many
j_gene: TRBJ2-1
v_gene: TRBV24-1
CDR3nt: TGTGCCACCAGTTTAGACAGGATGGACAATGAGCAGTTCTTC
CDR3aa: CATSLDRMDNEQFF

d_gene: .
abundance: .
j_gene: TRBJ2-2
v_gene: TRBV5-1
CDR3nt: TGCGCCAGCAGCATAATTTCCACCGGGGAGCTGTTTTTT
CDR3aa: CASSIISTGELFF

d_gene: TRBD1
abundance: .
j_gene: TRBJ2-2
v_gene: TRBV12-3/TRBV12-4
CDR3nt: TGTGCCAGCGGCAAACGGGACAGGCGGAACACCGGGGAGCTGTTTTTT
CDR3aa: CASGKRDRRNTGELFF

d_gene: TRBD2
abundance: .
j_gene: TRBJ2-3
v_gene: TRBV18
CDR3nt: TGTGCCAGCTCATCCCCGGGGGGACGAGATACGCAGTATTTT
CDR3aa: CASSSPGGRDTQYF

d_gene: TRBD1
abundance: .
j_gene: TRBJ1-1
v_gene: TRBV10-3
CDR3nt: TGTGCCATCAGTGTAAGCGGGACAGGGGACACTGAAGCTTTCTTT
CDR3aa: CAISVSGTGDTEAFF

d_gene: .
abundance: many
j_gene: TRBJ2-3
v_gene: TRBV20-1
CDR3nt: TGCAGTGCCAAGGGACTTGGCACAGATACGCAGTATTTT
CDR3aa: CSAKGLGTDTQYF

d_gene: .
abundance: few
j_gene: TRBJ2-5
v_gene: TRBV5-1
CDR3nt: TGCGCCAGCAGCCGGCAGGATCGACTGGAGACCCAGTACTTC
CDR3aa: CASSRQDRLETQYF

d_gene: .
abundance: few
j_gene: TRBJ1-1
v_gene: TRBV24-1
CDR3nt: TGTGCCACCAGTAGGGAGAACACTGAAGCTTTCTTT
CDR3aa: CATSRENTEAFF

d_gene: TRBD1
abundance: .
j_gene: TRBJ1-2
v_gene: TRBV7-6
CDR3nt: TGTGCCAGCAGCCCCGCGGACAGGGGAACTAACTATGGCTACACCTTC
CDR3aa: CASSPADRGTNYGYTF

d_gene: TRBD1
abundance: .
j_gene: TRBJ1-4
v_gene: TRBV7-2
CDR3nt: TGTGCCAGCAGCTTGGGACAGGGTGAAAAACTGTTTTTT
CDR3aa: CASSLGQGEKLFF

d_gene: TRBD1
abundance: many
j_gene: TRBJ1-2
v_gene: TRBV4-3
CDR3nt: TGCGCCAGCAGCCATCACGGACAGGGAGGCTATGGCTACACCTTC
CDR3aa: CASSHHGQGGYGYTF

d_gene: .
abundance: .
j_gene: TRBJ2-3
v_gene: TRBV12-3/TRBV12-4
CDR3nt: TGTGCCAGCAGGGACGGTCCTAGCACAGATACGCAGTATTTT
CDR3aa: CASRDGPSTDTQYF

d_gene: .
abundance: many
j_gene: TRBJ2-5
v_gene: TRBV12-3/TRBV12-4
CDR3nt: TGTGCCAGCAGTCTCAACAAAGAGACCCAGTACTTC
CDR3aa: CASSLNKETQYF

d_gene: TRBD2
abundance: many
j_gene: TRBJ2-3
v_gene: TRBV20-1
CDR3nt: TGCAGCATGAGACTAGCGGGGGGGGGCACAGATACGCAGTATTTT
CDR3aa: CSMRLAGGGTDTQYF

d_gene: .
abundance: many
j_gene: TRBJ2-3
v_gene: TRBV12-3/TRBV12-4
CDR3nt: TGTGCCAGCAGTTGGGGGGTCGGCACAGATACGCAGTATTTT
CDR3aa: CASSWGVGTDTQYF

d_gene: TRBD1
abundance: .
j_gene: TRBJ1-1
v_gene: TRBV11-2
CDR3nt: TGTGCCAGCAGCTTTGGCTCGTGGGGGACCGAGGGGGCAAAAACTGAAGCTTTCTTT
CDR3aa: CASSFGSWGTEGAKTEAFF

d_gene: .
abundance: many
j_gene: TRBJ2-3
v_gene: TRBV2
CDR3nt: TGTGCCAGCAGCCCAGGGGTTGGCTATACGCAGTATTTT
CDR3aa: CASSPGVGYTQYF

d_gene: .
abundance: .
j_gene: TRBJ1-6
v_gene: TRBV28
CDR3nt: TGTGCCAGCAGTTTCGGGGGGATGTATTCACCCCTCCACTTT
CDR3aa: CASSFGGMYSPLHF

d_gene: .
abundance: few
j_gene: TRBJ1-2
v_gene: TRBV14
CDR3nt: TGTGCCAGCAGCCAAGATTGGGGCCCATATGGCTACACCTTC
CDR3aa: CASSQDWGPYGYTF

d_gene: .
abundance: few
j_gene: TRBJ1-4
v_gene: TRBV7-9
CDR3nt: TGTGCCAGCAGCTTACGTGGCGGGGGGAACGAAAAACTGTTTTTT
CDR3aa: CASSLRGGGNEKLFF

d_gene: TRBD1
abundance: .
j_gene: TRBJ2-5
v_gene: TRBV25-1
CDR3nt: TGTGCCAGCAGTACGACAGGGAGCTTGGAGACCCAGTACTTC
CDR3aa: CASSTTGSLETQYF

d_gene: TRBD2
abundance: many
j_gene: TRBJ2-5
v_gene: TRBV7-2
CDR3nt: TGTGCCAGCAGCACCGGGACTAGCGGGGGGCCAGAGACCCAGTACTTC
CDR3aa: CASSTGTSGGPETQYF

d_gene: TRBD2
abundance: few
j_gene: TRBJ2-5
v_gene: TRBV3-1
CDR3nt: TGTGCCAGCAGCCCACCCTCAGCGGGGGAGACCCAGTACTTC
CDR3aa: CASSPPSAGETQYF

d_gene: .
abundance: few
j_gene: TRBJ2-2
v_gene: TRBV30
CDR3nt: TGTGCCCTCACCCACGTCATAAACACCGGGGAGCTGTTTTTT
CDR3aa: CALTHVINTGELFF

d_gene: TRBD1
abundance: .
j_gene: TRBJ1-2
v_gene: TRBV29-1
CDR3nt: TGCAGCGGCGACAGGGGGCCAGGGAATGGCTACACCTTC
CDR3aa: CSGDRGPGNGYTF

d_gene: .
abundance: many
j_gene: TRBJ2-3
v_gene: TRBV7-2
CDR3nt: TGTGCCAGCAGCTACTCTCGGGGGGATACGCAGTATTTT
CDR3aa: CASSYSRGDTQYF

d_gene: .
abundance: many
j_gene: TRBJ2-6
v_gene: TRBV21-1
CDR3nt: TGTGCCAGCGAAATGTCCGGACAGGCCTTTTCTGGGGCCAACGTCCTGACTTTC
CDR3aa: CASEMSGQAFSGANVLTF

d_gene: .
abundance: many
j_gene: TRBJ2-3
v_gene: TRBV5-1
CDR3nt: TGCGCCAGCGGCTTTTTACTGGGGGCAGATACGCAGTATTTT
CDR3aa: CASGFLLGADTQYF

d_gene: .
abundance: few
j_gene: TRBJ2-7
v_gene: TRBV11-2
CDR3nt: TGTGCCAGCAGCCAAAATGGCCAGCCCTCTTCCTACGAGCAGTACTTC
CDR3aa: CASSQNGQPSSYEQYF